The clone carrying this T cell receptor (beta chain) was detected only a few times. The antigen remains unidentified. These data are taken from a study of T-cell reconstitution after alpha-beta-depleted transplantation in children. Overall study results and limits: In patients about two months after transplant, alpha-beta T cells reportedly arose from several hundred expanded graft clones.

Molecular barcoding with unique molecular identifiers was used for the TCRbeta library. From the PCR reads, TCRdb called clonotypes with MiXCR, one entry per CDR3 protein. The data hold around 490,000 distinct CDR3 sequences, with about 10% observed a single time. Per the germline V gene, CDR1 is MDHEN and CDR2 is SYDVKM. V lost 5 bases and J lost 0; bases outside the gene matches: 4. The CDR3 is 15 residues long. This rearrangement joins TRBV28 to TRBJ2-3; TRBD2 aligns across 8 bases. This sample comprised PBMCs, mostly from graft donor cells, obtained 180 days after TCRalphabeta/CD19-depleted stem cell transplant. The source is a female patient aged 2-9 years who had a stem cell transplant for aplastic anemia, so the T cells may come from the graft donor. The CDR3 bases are TGTGCCAGCAGTCGGGTAGCGGGAAGCACAGATACGCAGTATTTT. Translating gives CASSRVAGSTDTQYF.